This entry lists 28 T cell receptor beta chains sequenced from one sample in a study of T cell responses to AZD1222 COVID-19 vaccine. Assay: immunoSEQ multiplex PCR; the TCRdb copy retains only in-frame clones and omits some. The table has under 150,000 clones, over 90% seen once. The specimen comprised peripheral blood, sampled on day 0 of AZD1222 vaccination. These receptor sequences come from an adult in good health.

The chain links TRBV5-1 to TRBJ1-1; 9 bases agree with TRBD1. The CDR3 contains 14 residues. From germline, CDR1 is SGHRS and CDR2 YFSETQ. The junction had 9 bases not matched to a gene; V was cut back by 4 bases and J by 8 bases. CDR3 sequence (DNA): TGCGCCAGCAGCGACACAGGGGGCACGAGAGAAGCTTTCTTT. This encodes CASSDTGGTREAFF.

This rearrangement joins TRBV7-9 to TRBJ2-5; tentative D call: TRBD1 (6 bases). Germline V gene data show CDR1 as SEHNR and CDR2 as FQNEAQ (reference sequence). The CDR3 is 15 amino acids. Deletions cut 6 bases from V and 5 bases from J, with 19 bases between. This CDR3 reads CASSKGDGGWETQYF. The CDR3 nucleotides are TGTGCCAGCAGTAAGGGGGACGGAGGCTGGGAGACCCAGTACTTC.

The CDR3 DNA reads TGTGCCAGCAGTTACGGGAACGAGGGAATATCACCCCTCCACTTT. This translates into CASSYGNEGISPLHF. This chain joins TRBV6-6 and TRBJ1-6; D is ambiguous. Trimming removed 2 bases at V and 10 bases at J, with 15 bases between. The CDR3 totals 15 residues. CDR1 is MNHNY, CDR2 SVGAGI, per germline (reference sequence).

The chain couples TRBV24-1 to TRBJ2-6; possibly TRBD1 or TRBD2 for D (5 bases each). The length of the CDR3 is 17 residues. Trimming removed 4 bases from V and 0 bases from J, with 12 bases in between. Germline lookup yields CDR1 KGHDR and CDR2 SFDVKD. The CDR3 spells CATSEPGTDSGANVLTF. The CDR3, as DNA: TGTGCCACCAGTGAACCGGGGACGGACTCTGGGGCCAACGTCCTGACTTTC.

This chain connects TRBV4-3 to TRBJ2-1; 9 bases fit TRBD2. The length of the CDR3 is 15 residues. Germline values: CDR1 LGHNA, CDR2 YSLEER. V was clipped by 4 bases and J by 5 bases; unmatched bases: 6. CDR3 sequence (DNA): TGCGCCAGCAGCCCGTCGACTAGCGGAAACAATGAGCAGTTCTTC. This codes for CASSPSTSGNNEQFF.

V usage is TRBV5-5 and J usage is TRBJ1-2; D unresolved. Germline CDR1 SGHKS, CDR2 YYEKEE (reference sequence). V dropped 1 base and J dropped 5 bases, with 18 bases sitting between them. The CDR3 is made up of 16 amino acids. DNA for the CDR3: TGTGCCAGCAGCTTGCTGGTGGCCGGACGGGGATATGGCTACACCTTC. Translating it yields CASSLLVAGRGYGYTF.

This clone was observed once. The rearrangement joins TRBV14 to TRBJ1-3; no clear D. Germline assignment: CDR1 SGHDN and CDR2 FVKESK. There are 13 residues in the CDR3. V lost 3 bases, J lost 8 bases, and 11 bases lay in between. CDR3 DNA: TGTGCCAGCAGCCAGGCCAGCTTGGACACCATATATTTT. It is translated as CASSQASLDTIYF.

V is TRBV28 and J is TRBJ1-3; 8 positions agree with TRBD1. Germline CDR1 MDHEN, CDR2 SYDVKM. The CDR3 has 14 residues. After removal of 11 bases from V and 3 bases from J, the junction contained 9 bases not matched to a gene. The CDR3: CAGQRTGLGNTIYF. The CDR3 region has the DNA TGTGCCGGACAAAGGACAGGGCTTGGAAACACCATATATTTT.

The V and J genes are TRBV11-2 and TRBJ2-2; D gene uncertain. Germline CDR1 reads SGHAT; CDR2 reads FQNNGV. V lost 0 bases and J 6 bases, leaving 8 bases between the germline ends. The CDR3 is 14 amino acids. CDR3 amino acids: CASSLDAKSGELFF. Written as DNA, the CDR3 is TGTGCCAGCAGCTTAGATGCCAAGTCCGGGGAGCTGTTTTTT.

This chain links TRBV7-2 with TRBJ2-7; 10 bases are shared with TRBD2. V was clipped by 5 bases and J by 6 bases; unmatched bases: 10. Germline CDR1 SGHTA, CDR2 FQGNSA. This CDR3 contains 15 residues. The CDR3 loop is CASSGVSGGAPEQYF. Written as DNA, the CDR3 is TGTGCCAGCAGCGGGGTCAGCGGGGGGGCTCCCGAGCAGTACTTC. Supplemented by reference TRBV7-2 and TRBJ2-7, the full variable domain reads GAGVSQSPSNKVTEKGKDVELRCDPISGHTALYWYRQSLGQGLEFLIYFQGNSAPDKSGLPSDRFSAERTGGSVSTLTIQRTQQEDSAVYLCASSGVSGGAPEQYFGPGTRLTVT.

The chain is built from TRBV19 and TRBJ2-7; 7 positions match TRBD1. The length of the CDR3 is 16 residues. CDR1 is LNHDA, CDR2 SQIVND, per germline (reference sequence). The junction had 12 bases not matched to a gene; V was cut back by 7 bases and J by 0 bases. CDR3 in DNA: TGTGCCAGTATGGGTTATTTCGGACAGGACTCCTACGAGCAGTACTTC. This gives the protein CASMGYFGQDSYEQYF. Drawing the rest from reference TRBV19 and TRBJ2-7, the complete variable domain is DGGITQSPKYLFRKEGQNVTLSCEQNLNHDAMYWYRQDPGQGLRLIYYSQIVNDFQKGDIAEGYSVSREKKESFPLTVTSAQKNPTAFYLCASMGYFGQDSYEQYFGPGTRLTVT.

The chain is built from TRBV7-9 and TRBJ1-1; the D gene is possibly TRBD1 (6 bases). The CDR3 sequence is 16 residues long. Germline CDR1 SEHNR, CDR2 FQNEAQ (reference sequence). The V gene lost 6 bases and the J gene lost 7 bases, with 24 bases spanning the gap. CDR3 in DNA: TGTGCCAGCAGACCGCCCCGCGGCACGGGGGCGAATGAAGCTTTCTTT. Its translation is CASRPPRGTGANEAFF. Together with reference TRBV7-9 and TRBJ1-1, the CDR3 gives the full variable domain: DTGVSQNPRHKITKRGQNVTFRCDPISEHNRLYWYRQTLGQGPEFLTYFQNEAQLEKSRLLSDRFSAERPKGSFSTLEIQRTEQGDSAMYLCASRPPRGTGANEAFFGQGTRLTVV.

V gene TRBV18 combines with J gene TRBJ2-1; D remains ambiguous. Germline assignment: CDR1 KGHSH and CDR2 LQKENI. The V end was cut by 4 bases, the J end by 4 bases, with 11 bases between. The CDR3 length is 14 residues. The CDR3 loop is CASSLTPGYNEQFF. CDR3 nucleotide sequence: TGTGCCAGCTCACTAACGCCAGGTTACAATGAGCAGTTCTTC.

This sequence joins TRBV11-2 and TRBJ2-7; D uncertain. Germline V lookup: CDR1 SGHAT, CDR2 FQNNGV. Trimming cost V 5 bases and J 3 bases, with 2 bases left between them. The CDR3 consists of 10 residues. The DNA of the CDR3 is TGTGCCAGCAGCCACTACGAGCAGTACTTC. It is translated as CASSHYEQYF.

This sequence joins TRBV6-5 and TRBJ1-2; D not certain. CDR1 and CDR2 (germline): MNHEY, SVGAGI. V was trimmed by 0 bases and J by 4 bases, leaving 12 bases between them. This CDR3 region has 15 residues. CDR3 loop: CASSYSGPPLYGYTF. The CDR3 nucleotides are TGTGCCAGCAGTTACTCGGGCCCCCCTCTCTATGGCTACACCTTC.

The chain couples TRBV11-3 to TRBJ2-7; 7 nucleotides match TRBD2. CDR1 is SGHNT, CDR2 YENEEA, per germline. Trimming at V came to 5 bases and at J to 4 bases, leaving 11 bases not matched to a gene. This CDR3 contains 15 residues. As DNA, the CDR3 is TGTGCCAGCAGCCCTTTCTCGGGGGAGGGGTACGAGCAGTACTTC. This translates into CASSPFSGEGYEQYF.

This chain connects TRBV30 to TRBJ1-3; D gene ambiguous. CDR1 GTSNPN and CDR2 SVGIG come from the germline V gene (reference sequence). The length of the CDR3 is 14 residues. Trimming pared 0 bases from V and 0 bases from J, leaving 6 bases between. As DNA, the CDR3 is TGTGCCTGGAGTGTGCCCGCCTCTGGAAACACCATATATTTT. Protein: CAWSVPASGNTIYF.

The V call is TRBV27, the J call TRBJ1-5; D not resolved. CDR1 is MNHEY and CDR2 is SMNVEV in the germline V gene (reference sequence). The CDR3 is 15 residues long. V dropped 3 bases and J dropped 5 bases, with 14 bases sitting between them. Here the CDR3 DNA reads TGTGCCAGCAGTTTTGGGTTTCGCGGGCATCAGCCCCAGCATTTT. It codes for CASSFGFRGHQPQHF.

V is TRBV4-3 and J is TRBJ1-2, with D hard to call. The germline gives CDR1 LGHNA, CDR2 YSLEER. CDR3 length: 18 residues. V lost 0 bases and J lost 4, with 21 bases in between. This chain's CDR3 is CASSQEFTFGPSFYGYTF. The CDR3 coding sequence is TGCGCCAGCAGCCAAGAATTCACCTTTGGCCCAAGTTTCTATGGCTACACCTTC.

The chain combines TRBV3-1 (or the pseudogene TRBV3-2) with TRBJ2-3; the match to TRBD2 covers 7 bases. CDR1 is LGHDT, CDR2 YNNKEL, per germline (reference sequence). The junction had 1 base not matched to a gene; V was cut back by 0 bases and J by 1 base. This CDR3 spans 15 amino acids. CDR3 sequence reads: CASSQDAGGTDTQYF. The CDR3 DNA follows: TGTGCCAGCAGCCAAGACGCGGGGGGCACAGATACGCAGTATTTT.

The gene calls are TRBV4-2 and TRBJ1-2; TRBD1 might be the D (6 bases). CDR3 length: 13 amino acids. Trimming pared 4 bases from V and 8 bases from J, leaving 14 bases between. The germline V gene encodes CDR1 LGHNA and CDR2 YNFKEQ. The CDR3: CASSREGGYGYTF. The CDR3 nucleotides are TGTGCCAGCAGCCGGGAGGGGGGCTACGGCTACACCTTC.

Here the CDR3 DNA reads TGCGCCAGCAGCCAGGCCGGGACGGTCCGTGAGACCCAGTACTTC. Translating gives CASSQAGTVRETQYF. The V and J genes are TRBV4-1 and TRBJ2-5, with D perhaps being TRBD1 or TRBD2 (5 bases each). Trimming pared 3 bases from V and 5 bases from J, leaving 16 bases between. This CDR3 has 15 amino acids. The germline CDR1 and CDR2 sequences are MGHRA and YSYEKL.

V gene TRBV28 combines with J gene TRBJ1-4, with 7 bases fitting TRBD1. Germline CDR1 is MDHEN and CDR2 is SYDVKM. The CDR3 is 13 residues long. V lost 3 bases, J lost 11 bases, and 6 bases stayed unmatched. CDR3 nucleotide sequence: TGTGCCAGCAGTTTGTCCTCCAGGGGGAAACTGTTTTTT. This codes for CASSLSSRGKLFF.

As concerns this clone: A read error may produce the germline difference seen at one junction end. The gene calls are TRBV7-7 and TRBJ2-2; D not resolved. CDR3 length: 12 amino acids. Per the germline V gene, CDR1 is SSHAT and CDR2 is FNYEAQ (reference sequence). CDR3 in amino acids: CASSHGTGELFF. CDR3 sequence (DNA): TGTGCTAGCAGCCATGGGACCGGGGAGCTGTTTTTT.

The J gene is TRBJ2-7, the V gene TRBV9; a possible D gene is TRBD2 (5 bases). Trimming took off 4 bases at V and 0 bases at J, with 14 bases between the two ends. The germline gives CDR1 SGDLS, CDR2 YYNGEE. The CDR3 length is 15 residues. Written as DNA, the CDR3 is TGTGCCAGCAGCCCGACCCCCGGGAACTCCTACGAGCAGTACTTC. Protein sequence: CASSPTPGNSYEQYF.

This chain uses TRBV4-3 with TRBJ2-3, with TRBD1 matching over 9 bases. Germline CDR1 and CDR2: LGHNA and YSLEER. The ends lost 0 bases at V and 4 bases at J; junction bases unmatched: 5. The CDR3 runs 16 residues. The CDR3 reads CASSQEGTGLADTQYF. CDR3 sequence (DNA): TGCGCCAGCAGCCAAGAGGGGACAGGGCTCGCAGATACGCAGTATTTT.

The rearrangement links TRBV6-5 to TRBJ1-2, with 7 nucleotides matching TRBD1. After removal of 5 bases from V and 6 bases from J, the junction contained 9 bases not matched to a gene. CDR3 length: 14 amino acids. Germline CDR1 MNHEY, CDR2 SVGAGI. The CDR3 spells CASSSNRGRDGYTF. The CDR3 nucleotides are TGTGCCAGCAGTAGTAACAGGGGTCGGGATGGCTACACCTTC.

This clone came up once. V is TRBV7-3 and J is TRBJ2-1; D possibly corresponds to TRBD2 (6 bases). The CDR3 spans 14 residues. Trimming took 4 bases from V and 1 from J, leaving 8 bases between them. Germline V gene data show CDR1 as SGHTA and CDR2 as FQGTGA. The CDR3 nucleotides are TGTGCCAGCAGCTCTGGGGGGTCCTACAATGAGCAGTTCTTC. Translating gives CASSSGGSYNEQFF. The whole variable domain, filled in from reference TRBV7-3 and TRBJ2-1, reads GAGVSQTPSNKVTEKGKYVELRCDPISGHTALYWYRQSLGQGPEFLIYFQGTGAADDSGLPNDRFFAVRPEGSVSTLKIQRTERGDSAVYLCASSSGGSYNEQFFGPGTRLTVL.